The 27 T cell receptor beta chains given below trace back to one sample, sequenced in a study of blood T cell repertoires in COVID-19 (TCRdb year 2020). Library preparation used the immunoSEQ multiplex PCR assay. This is the immuneACCESS table as TCRdb keeps it, with only in-frame sequences that have V and J called. A part of the clones is gone; compared with another copy, unresolved V genes explain less than half, and the rest is unexplained. Across this sample there are about 200,000 clones, with 70% to 90% seen only once. Clones ranked in the top ten supply 1.4% to 1.5% of the sample. What was sequenced was peripheral blood. Receptors originate from a man aged 18-30 years with active or convalescent COVID-19.

The CDR3 sequence is CATSDKAGSYGYTF. The DNA of the CDR3 is TGTGCCACCAGTGATAAGGCAGGAAGCTATGGCTACACCTTC. This chain uses TRBV24-1 with TRBJ1-2; no definite D call. The CDR3 covers 14 residues. V was pared by 3 bases and J by 4 bases, with 11 bases between. Germline lookup yields CDR1 KGHDR and CDR2 SFDVKD.

This clone was seen ten or more times. The rearrangement uses TRBV6-5 and TRBJ2-7; 8 positions agree with TRBD1. The CDR3 covers 15 residues. J was trimmed by 2 bases and V by 2 bases; bases with no gene match: 5. The V gene's germline CDR1 is MNHEY and CDR2 SVGAGI. Here the CDR3 DNA reads TGTGCCAGCAGTTACCAGGGGACAGGAGCCTACGAGCAGTACTTC. Protein product: CASSYQGTGAYEQYF.

V is TRBV11-2 and J is TRBJ2-1; D possibly corresponds to TRBD2 (7 bases). V was shortened by 3 bases and J by 9 bases, with 24 bases between the two germline ends. The germline V gene has CDR1 SGHAT and CDR2 FQNNGV. This CDR3 is built from 17 residues. The CDR3 DNA reads as TGTGCCAGCAGCTTGGGGCGGGGGCGCGACGCCAAAGGTGAGCAGTTCTTC. Its translation is CASSLGRGRDAKGEQFF.

The V gene is TRBV19, the J gene TRBJ2-1; no clear D. With 2 bases removed from V and 9 bases from J, the gap between germline ends came to 11 bases. CDR1 LNHDA and CDR2 SQIVND come from the germline V gene (reference sequence). This CDR3 is built from 13 residues. The CDR3 loop is CASSISRRGEQFF. For the CDR3, the DNA is TGTGCCAGTAGTATATCTCGCCGCGGTGAGCAGTTCTTC.

J is TRBJ2-1 and V is TRBV3-1 (or the pseudogene TRBV3-2); no clear D. Germline CDR1 LGHDT, CDR2 YNNKEL (reference sequence). The V end lost 1 base, the J end lost 8 bases, and 9 bases lay between the germline ends. This CDR3 is built from 13 residues. This CDR3 is CASSQGPADEQFF. CDR3 in DNA: TGTGCCAGCAGCCAAGGACCCGCGGATGAGCAGTTCTTC.

V usage is TRBV6-5 and J usage is TRBJ1-1, with 8 positions matching TRBD1. CDR3 length: 15 amino acids. Germline trimming cut 2 bases from V and 1 base from J; bases unmatched to any gene: 3. The V gene's germline CDR1 is MNHEY and CDR2 SVGAGI. The DNA for the CDR3 is TGTGCCAGCAGTTACCGGGACAGGCAGAACACTGAAGCTTTCTTT. Translated: CASSYRDRQNTEAFF.

In its sample, this clone was seen once. The chain couples TRBV7-2 to TRBJ2-1; TRBD1 agrees at 7 bases. The V and J ends lost 5 bases and 4 bases, in that order; junction bases with no gene match: 8. The CDR3 sequence is 15 residues long. Germline V lookup: CDR1 SGHTA, CDR2 FQGNSA. CDR3 amino acids: CASSSTGVKYNEQFF. The DNA for the CDR3 is TGTGCCAGCAGCAGTACAGGGGTAAAGTACAATGAGCAGTTCTTC.

This chain links TRBV30 with TRBJ1-3; 10 nucleotides agree with TRBD1. In germline, CDR1 is GTSNPN, CDR2 SVGIG (reference sequence). J was trimmed by 6 bases and V by 3 bases; bases with no gene match: 11. CDR3 length: 16 residues. The CDR3 DNA reads TGTGCCTGGAGGATTTTCCGGGACAGGGGTAAAAACACCATATATTTT. It codes for CAWRIFRDRGKNTIYF.

The V gene is TRBV9, the J gene TRBJ2-5; D is perhaps TRBD1 (5 bases). This CDR3 contains 13 residues. With 3 bases removed from V and 4 bases from J, the gap between germline ends came to 10 bases. Per the germline V gene, CDR1 is SGDLS and CDR2 is YYNGEE. The CDR3 nucleotides read TGTGCCAGCAGCGGGCCAAGGGGAGAGACCCAGTACTTC. It translates to CASSGPRGETQYF.

The gene calls are TRBV15 and TRBJ2-1; 7 positions match TRBD2. Germline CDR1 is LNHNV and CDR2 is YYDKDF (reference sequence). With 0 bases clipped from V and 0 bases from J, the junction kept 2 bases outside the gene matches. The CDR3 contains 16 residues. The CDR3 loop reads CATSRDSGFSYNEQFF. CDR3 nucleotide sequence: TGTGCCACCAGCAGAGATAGCGGGTTCTCCTACAATGAGCAGTTCTTC.

The chain links TRBV10-3 to TRBJ2-4; D ambiguous. Trimming cost V 3 bases and J 0 bases, with 6 bases left between them. Germline values: CDR1 ENHRY, CDR2 SYGVKD. The CDR3 covers 14 residues. Written as DNA, the CDR3 is TGTGCCATCAGTGACTTCGGAGCCAAAAACATTCAGTACTTC. Residues: CAISDFGAKNIQYF.

V is TRBV11-3 and J is TRBJ2-3; 8 nucleotides line up with TRBD2. V gave up 2 bases and J gave up 5 bases; unmatched junction bases: 6. Germline CDR1 is SGHNT and CDR2 is YENEEA. This CDR3 spans 15 amino acids. The CDR3 here is CASSLRTSSIDTQYF. The CDR3 DNA reads TGTGCCAGCAGCTTACGGACTAGCAGTATAGATACGCAGTATTTT.

This chain joins TRBV10-3 and TRBJ2-5; tentative D call: TRBD2 (6 bases). With 0 bases removed from V and 7 bases from J, the gap between germline ends came to 15 bases. From germline, CDR1 is ENHRY and CDR2 SYGVKD. There are 15 residues in the CDR3. CDR3: CAISESNGGYGTQYF. The DNA of the CDR3 is TGTGCCATCAGTGAGTCAAACGGGGGATACGGGACCCAGTACTTC.

The chain recombines TRBV9 with TRBJ2-7; D perhaps matches TRBD2 (6 bases). Germline CDR1 reads SGDLS; CDR2 reads YYNGEE. Trimming removed 2 bases from V and 6 bases from J, with 12 bases in between. CDR3 length: 13 residues. The CDR3 bases are TGTGCCAGCAGCGTTGGGGGGTTAAGCGAGCAGTACTTC. It translates to CASSVGGLSEQYF.

This clone was recorded once. This sequence joins TRBV28 and TRBJ2-3; D not certain. The CDR3 is 12 residues long. V lost 8 bases and J lost 9, with 15 bases in between. CDR1 is MDHEN and CDR2 is SYDVKM in the germline V gene. This CDR3 is CASLKSGSTQYF. Here the CDR3 DNA reads TGTGCCAGCTTGAAGTCGGGTTCGACGCAGTATTTT. The full variable domain, rest sourced from reference TRBV28 and TRBJ2-3, is DVKVTQSSRYLVKRTGEKVFLECVQDMDHENMFWYRQDPGLGLRLIYFSYDVKMKEKGDIPEGYSVSREKKERFSLILESASTNQTSMYLCASLKSGSTQYFGPGTRLTVL.

This clone was detected once. The gene calls are TRBV19 and TRBJ2-7; 12 positions match TRBD1. CDR1 and CDR2 (germline): LNHDA, SQIVND (reference sequence). The CDR3 is 16 residues long. V lost 6 bases, J lost 6 bases, and 12 bases stayed unmatched. Here the CDR3 reads CASRSGTGGETGEQYF. The DNA for the CDR3 is TGTGCCAGTAGGTCTGGGACAGGGGGCGAAACTGGCGAGCAGTACTTC.

The chain uses TRBV7-6 and TRBJ1-5; no clear D. The V end was cut by 5 bases, the J end by 3 bases, with 17 bases between. This CDR3 is 16 amino acids long. CDR1 is SGHVS, CDR2 FNYEAQ, per germline. The CDR3 sequence: CASSPNPVTVNQPQHF. The DNA for the CDR3 is TGTGCCAGCAGCCCTAACCCGGTCACAGTCAATCAGCCCCAGCATTTT.

This clone appeared once. This chain joins TRBV7-9 and TRBJ1-6, with a possible D match to TRBD1 (5 bases). The CDR3 consists of 15 residues. V was trimmed by 2 bases and J by 9 bases, leaving 14 bases between them. In germline, CDR1 is SEHNR, CDR2 FQNEAQ (reference sequence). CDR3 sequence reads: CASSLSQGSFSPLHF. For the CDR3, the DNA is TGTGCCAGCAGCTTAAGTCAGGGTTCCTTTTCACCCCTCCACTTT.

This clone was counted a few times. V usage is TRBV4-2 and J usage is TRBJ1-5; possibly TRBD1 for D (6 bases). CDR3 length: 15 residues. Germline values: CDR1 LGHNA, CDR2 YNFKEQ. The V gene lost 0 bases and the J gene lost 7 bases, with 13 bases spanning the gap. The CDR3 protein is CASSQDQAGTQPQHF. In DNA, the CDR3 is TGTGCCAGCAGCCAAGATCAGGCAGGGACACAGCCCCAGCATTTT.

V and J are TRBV29-1 and TRBJ1-2; possible D gene TRBD1, 6 bases. CDR3 size: 11 residues. V was shortened by 5 bases and J by 8 bases, with 12 bases between the two germline ends. CDR1 SQVTM and CDR2 ANQGSEA come from the germline V gene. CDR3 region: CSVTTGSGYTF. CDR3 DNA sequence: TGCAGCGTTACTACAGGGTCGGGCTACACCTTC.

The chain carries TRBV18 and TRBJ1-1; 10 nucleotides agree with TRBD1. The CDR3 has 15 residues. Losses at the gene ends were 1 base for V and 6 bases for J; bases not matched to a gene: 5. The germline V gene encodes CDR1 KGHSH and CDR2 LQKENI. Here the CDR3 DNA reads TGTGCCAGCTCACCACAACAGACAGGGGGCCCTGAAGCTTTCTTT. Translation: CASSPQQTGGPEAFF.

The chain carries TRBV4-1 and TRBJ1-2; 7 nucleotides match TRBD1. This CDR3 is built from 15 residues. With V trimmed by 1 base and J by 8 bases, 10 bases remained unmatched. Germline values: CDR1 MGHRA, CDR2 YSYEKL. The CDR3 spells CASSQGGQDYRGYTF. The CDR3 DNA reads TGCGCCAGCAGCCAAGGTGGACAGGATTATAGGGGCTACACCTTC.

CDR3 in amino acids: CASSLYQGEKLFF. CDR3 in DNA: TGTGCCAGCAGCCTATACCAGGGTGAAAAACTGTTTTTT. The J gene is TRBJ1-4, the V gene TRBV7-3; D perhaps matches TRBD1 (5 bases). The length of the CDR3 is 13 residues. Trimming removed 5 bases from V and 7 bases from J, with 11 bases in between. CDR1 and CDR2 (germline): SGHTA, FQGTGA.

This clone showed up just once. The chain links TRBV5-4 to TRBJ2-1; D perhaps matches TRBD2 (6 bases). Germline V gene data show CDR1 as SGHNT and CDR2 as YYREEE (reference sequence). V lost 0 bases and J 0 bases, leaving 13 bases between the germline ends. CDR3 length: 17 amino acids. The CDR3 region has the DNA TGTGCCAGCAGCTTGGAACTAGCCCCAAGCTCCTACAATGAGCAGTTCTTC. It yields the protein CASSLELAPSSYNEQFF.

This clone was picked up a small number of times. The V and J genes are TRBV6-6 and TRBJ1-6, with D possibly matching TRBD1 (6 bases). Germline CDR1 MNHNY, CDR2 SVGAGI (reference sequence). The V gene lost 5 bases and the J gene lost 0 bases, with 8 bases spanning the gap. This CDR3 contains 15 residues. CDR3 protein: CASSGQSSYNSPLHF. CDR3 sequence (DNA): TGTGCCAGCAGTGGACAGAGCTCCTATAATTCACCCCTCCACTTT.

J is TRBJ1-6 and V is TRBV27, with D maybe TRBD1 (6 bases). The CDR3 spans 15 residues. Trimming removed 1 base at V and 7 bases at J, with 11 bases between. Per germline, CDR1 MNHEY and CDR2 SMNVEV (reference sequence). CDR3 in DNA: TGTGCCAGCAGTTTATGGACAGATTCGAATTCACCCCTCCACTTT. Protein: CASSLWTDSNSPLHF.

The chain joins TRBV21-1 to TRBJ1-2; the D segment call TRBD1 is taken from the table without a DNA check. TRBV21-1 is flagged as a pseudogene. The CDR3 extends over 15 amino acids. This CDR3 is CASSKEDSTNYGYTF. The CDR3 DNA is TGTGCCAGCAGCAAAGAAGACAGTACTAACTATGGCTACACCTTC.